Listed below are T cell receptor beta chains from one sample, sequenced in a study of cytomegalovirus exposure and HLA in healthy donors. Using immunoSEQ multiplex PCR, the repertoire was profiled, and TCRdb retains in-frame clones only, with some absent. The sample gives nearly 200,000 clones, roughly 80% of which show up once; approximately 2% is in the top ten. The material sequenced was PBMCs. The receptors here all came from a woman in her thirties in good health and CMV-seropositive. Each CDR3 is given with its conserved first and last residue. A D gene is named only where the DNA matches it firmly. Clone size is not always given. Where it is, it says once, few, many or a class for expanded clones.

>.|TRBV21-1|TRBJ1-5|.
CASSNEETVDNQPQHF
TGTGCCAGCAGCAATGAGGAGACAGTTGACAATCAGCCCCAGCATTTT
>.|TRBV11-3|TRBJ2-2|.
CASSLAAPTVWELFF
TGTGCCAGCAGCTTAGCGGCCCCTACAGTGTGGGAGCTGTTTTTT
>.|TRBV6-1|TRBJ1-1|.
CASKQGVNTEAFF
TGTGCCAGCAAACAGGGAGTGAACACTGAAGCTTTCTTT
>.|TRBV4-1|TRBJ2-5|.
CASSHFQDQETQYF
TGCGCCAGCAGCCATTTCCAGGATCAAGAGACCCAGTACTTC
>.|TRBV6-6|TRBJ2-7|.
CASSYSGGRNEQYF
TGTGCCAGCAGTTACTCGGGGGGTAGGAACGAGCAGTACTTC
>.|TRBV11-2|TRBJ2-5|.
CASSLGVGRETQYF
TGTGCCAGCAGCTTAGGGGTAGGGAGGGAGACCCAGTACTTC
>.|TRBV2|TRBJ2-4|.
CASSERGGRYF
TGTGCCAGCAGTGAAAGGGGGGGGCGGTACTTC
>.|TRBV7-6|TRBJ1-5|.
CASSLARSLQPQHF
TGTGCCAGCAGCTTAGCGAGGAGTTTACAGCCCCAGCATTTT
>.|TRBV6-6|TRBJ1-5|.
CASIPTGGGNQPQHF
TGTGCCAGCATTCCCACGGGGGGAGGCAATCAGCCCCAGCATTTT
>TRBD1|TRBV5-1|TRBJ1-4|few
CASSRDRATNEKLFF
TGCGCCAGCAGCAGGGACAGGGCTACTAATGAAAAACTGTTTTTT
>.|TRBV6-5|TRBJ1-5|few
CASSYTQGGRQHF
TGTGCCAGCAGTTACACCCAGGGAGGTCGGCAGCATTTT
>.|TRBV7-9|TRBJ2-7|.
CASSRQPYEQYF
TGTGCCAGCAGCCGACAGCCTTACGAGCAGTACTTC
>TRBD2|TRBV7-6|TRBJ2-3|.
CASSLGASGDADTQYF
TGTGCCAGCAGCTTAGGGGCTAGCGGGGACGCAGATACGCAGTATTTT
>TRBD2|TRBV4-2|TRBJ2-1|.
CASSQGLAGYENEQFF
TGTGCCAGCAGCCAAGGACTAGCGGGGTATGAAAATGAGCAGTTCTTC
>.|TRBV6-1|TRBJ1-5|.
CASSETGSNQPQHF
TGTGCCAGCAGTGAGACGGGAAGCAATCAGCCCCAGCATTTT
>.|TRBV4-1|TRBJ1-4|.
CASSPRGVNEKLFF
TGCGCCAGCAGCCCCCGGGGGGTAAATGAAAAACTGTTTTTT
>.|TRBV6-5|TRBJ1-2|few
CASLKGRDYGYTF
TGTGCCAGCTTAAAGGGGAGGGACTATGGCTACACCTTC
>.|TRBV7-2|TRBJ2-2|.
CASSFSSVVNTGELFF
TGTGCCAGCAGCTTTTCTAGCGTCGTGAACACCGGGGAGCTGTTTTTT
>.|TRBV2|TRBJ2-4|.
CASSDRAKNIQYF
TGTGCCAGCAGTGACAGGGCCAAAAACATTCAGTACTTC